The clone carrying this T cell receptor beta chain was observed once. This specimen belongs to a study of blood T cell repertoires in COVID-19. Assay used: immunoSEQ multiplex PCR; TCRdb lists only in-frame clones, some missing. The sample includes 85,000 to 95,000 clones, about 84% of them seen just once. Germline V gene lookup returns CDR1 SEHNR and CDR2 FQNEAQ (reference sequence). The CDR3 totals 16 residues. The trim removed 5 bases at V and 8 bases at J, leaving 8 bases unmatched. The sample taken for sequencing was peripheral blood. The receptor was isolated from a human donor in a cohort sampled during active COVID-19. V is TRBV7-9 and J is TRBJ2-1; 14 nucleotides align to TRBD2. Written as DNA, the CDR3 is TGTGCCAGCAGCGCCCAGACTAGCGGGGGGGCATATGAGCAGTTCTTC. Translated: CASSAQTSGGAYEQFF. Filled out from reference TRBV7-9 and TRBJ2-1, the complete variable domain reads DTGVSQNPRHKITKRGQNVTFRCDPISEHNRLYWYRQTLGQGPEFLTYFQNEAQLEKSRLLSDRFSAERPKGSFSTLEIQRTEQGDSAMYLCASSAQTSGGAYEQFFGPGTRLTVL.